The present T cell receptor beta chain was sequenced within a study of shared clonotypes between healthy human individuals. V was pared by 4 bases and J by 5 bases, with 11 bases of the junction left unmatched. Germline-derived CDR1 and CDR2 are MNHNS and SASEGT. The CDR3 contains 16 residues. Naive CD8 cells, CD45RO-negative and positively selected for CCR7, excluded terminally differentiated effector memory CD45RA+ cells. This table comes from immunoSEQ multiplex PCR, and its TCRdb copy is limited to in-frame clones, with some not included. The table shows about 2.1 million clones, with roughly 91% occurring only once.

The receptor was derived from a man aged 18 to 29 in good health. Some clones in this sample may be carry-over from other donors' samples. The rearrangement joins TRBV6-1 to TRBJ1-2, with TRBD1 matching 9 bases. Sample: naive CD8+ T cells from PBMCs. In DNA, the CDR3 is TGTGCCAGCAGTGTACCGGGACAGGGATTCAATTATGGCTACACCTTC. Encoded protein: CASSVPGQGFNYGYTF.